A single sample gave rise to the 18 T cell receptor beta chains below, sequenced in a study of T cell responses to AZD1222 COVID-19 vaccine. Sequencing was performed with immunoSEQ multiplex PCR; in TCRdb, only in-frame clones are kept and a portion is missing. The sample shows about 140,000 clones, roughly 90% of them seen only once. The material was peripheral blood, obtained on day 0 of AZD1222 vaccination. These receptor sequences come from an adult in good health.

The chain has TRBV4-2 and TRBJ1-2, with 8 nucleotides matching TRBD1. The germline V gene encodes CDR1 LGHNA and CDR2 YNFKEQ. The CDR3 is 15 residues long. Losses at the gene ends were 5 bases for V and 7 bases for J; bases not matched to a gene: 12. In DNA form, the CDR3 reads TGTGCCAGCAGCGAATTACCAGGACAGGGTGGTGGCTACACCTTC. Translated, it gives CASSELPGQGGGYTF.

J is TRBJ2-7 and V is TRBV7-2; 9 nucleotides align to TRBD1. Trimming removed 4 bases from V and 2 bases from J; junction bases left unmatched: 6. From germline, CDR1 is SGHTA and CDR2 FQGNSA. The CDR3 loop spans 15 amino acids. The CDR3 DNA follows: TGTGCCAGCAGCTATACAGGGGGCGCCCCCTACGAGCAGTACTTC. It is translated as CASSYTGGAPYEQYF.

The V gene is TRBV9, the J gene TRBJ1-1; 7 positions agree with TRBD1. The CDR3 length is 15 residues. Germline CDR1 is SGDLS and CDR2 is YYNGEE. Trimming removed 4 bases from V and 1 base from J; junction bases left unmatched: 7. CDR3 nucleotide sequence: TGTGCCAGCAGCCCACTGGACAGGCAGAACACTGAAGCTTTCTTT. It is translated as CASSPLDRQNTEAFF.

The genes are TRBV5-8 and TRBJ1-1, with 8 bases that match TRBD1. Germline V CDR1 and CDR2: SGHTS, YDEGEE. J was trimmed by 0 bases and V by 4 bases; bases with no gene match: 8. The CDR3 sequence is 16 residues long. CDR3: CASSRGQGRMNTEAFF. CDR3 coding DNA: TGTGCCAGCAGCCGTGGACAGGGACGCATGAACACTGAAGCTTTCTTT.

The CDR3 sequence: CASSKGDSYEQYF. CDR3 nucleotide sequence: TGTGCCAGCAGCAAGGGGGACTCCTACGAGCAGTACTTC. This sequence joins TRBV7-8 and TRBJ2-7, with a tentative D call TRBD1 (6 bases). The CDR3 consists of 13 residues. V was shortened by 5 bases and J by 0 bases, with 8 bases between the two germline ends. The germline gives CDR1 SGHVS, CDR2 FQNEAQ.

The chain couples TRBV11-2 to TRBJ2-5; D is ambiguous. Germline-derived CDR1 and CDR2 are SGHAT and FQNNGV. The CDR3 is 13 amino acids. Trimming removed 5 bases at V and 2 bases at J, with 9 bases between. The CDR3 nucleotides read TGTGCCAGCAGCCGAAGCCCTCAAGAGACCCAGTACTTC. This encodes CASSRSPQETQYF.

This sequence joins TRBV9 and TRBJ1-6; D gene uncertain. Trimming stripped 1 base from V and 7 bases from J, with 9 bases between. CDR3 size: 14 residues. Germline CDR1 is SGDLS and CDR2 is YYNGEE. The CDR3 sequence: CASSVSAGNSPLHF. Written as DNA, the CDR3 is TGTGCCAGCAGCGTATCGGCGGGCAATTCACCCCTCCACTTT. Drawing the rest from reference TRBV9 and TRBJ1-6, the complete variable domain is DSGVTQTPKHLITATGQRVTLRCSPRSGDLSVYWYQQSLDQGLQFLIQYYNGEERAKGNILERFSAQQFPDLHSELNLSSLELGDSALYFCASSVSAGNSPLHFGNGTRLTVT.

CDR3 in amino acids: CASSLESEGITVAGELFF. The DNA of the CDR3 is TGTGCCAGTAGTCTGGAGTCGGAGGGAATAACGGTTGCCGGGGAGCTGTTTTTT. The V call is TRBV19, the J call TRBJ2-2, with D possibly matching TRBD2 (6 bases). In germline, CDR1 is LNHDA, CDR2 SQIVND (reference sequence). V lost 5 bases, J lost 6 bases, and 25 bases lay in between. This CDR3 spans 18 amino acids.

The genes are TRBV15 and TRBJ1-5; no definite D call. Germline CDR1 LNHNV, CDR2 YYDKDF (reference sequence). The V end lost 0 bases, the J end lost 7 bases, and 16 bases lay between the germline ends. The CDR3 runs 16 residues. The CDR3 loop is CATSRDPSPGVQPQHF. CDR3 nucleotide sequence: TGTGCCACCAGCAGAGACCCTTCCCCCGGGGTCCAGCCCCAGCATTTT.

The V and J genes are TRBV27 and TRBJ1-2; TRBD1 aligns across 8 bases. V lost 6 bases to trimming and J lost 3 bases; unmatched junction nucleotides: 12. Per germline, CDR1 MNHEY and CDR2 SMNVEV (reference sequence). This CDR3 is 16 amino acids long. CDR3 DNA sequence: TGTGCCAGCAGCCCCTTGCTACAGGGGGAGGACTATGGCTACACCTTC. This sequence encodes CASSPLLQGEDYGYTF.

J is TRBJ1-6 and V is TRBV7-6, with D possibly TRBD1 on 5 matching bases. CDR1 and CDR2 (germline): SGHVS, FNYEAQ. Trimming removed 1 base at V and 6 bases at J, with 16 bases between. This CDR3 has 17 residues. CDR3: CASSLEQANGGNSPLHF. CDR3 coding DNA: TGTGCCAGCAGCTTAGAGCAGGCAAACGGGGGTAATTCACCCCTCCACTTT. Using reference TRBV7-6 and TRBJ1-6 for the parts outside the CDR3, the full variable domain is GAGVSQSPRYKVTKRGQDVALRCDPISGHVSLYWYRQALGQGPEFLTYFNYEAQQDKSGLPNDRFSAERPEGSISTLTIQRTEQRDSAMYRCASSLEQANGGNSPLHFGNGTRLTVT.

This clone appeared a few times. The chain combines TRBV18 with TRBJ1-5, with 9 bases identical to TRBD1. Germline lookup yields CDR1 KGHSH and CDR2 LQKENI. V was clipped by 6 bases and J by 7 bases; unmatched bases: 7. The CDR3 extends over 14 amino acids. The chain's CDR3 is CASSPDRGGQPQHF. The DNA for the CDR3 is TGTGCCAGCTCCCCGGACAGGGGAGGACAGCCCCAGCATTTT.

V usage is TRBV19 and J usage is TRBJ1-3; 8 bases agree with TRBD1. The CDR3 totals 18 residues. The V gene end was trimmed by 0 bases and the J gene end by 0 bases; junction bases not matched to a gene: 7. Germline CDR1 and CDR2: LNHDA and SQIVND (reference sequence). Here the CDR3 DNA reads TGTGCCAGTAGTATAGACCCGGGACAGGTGACCTCTGGAAACACCATATATTTT. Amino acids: CASSIDPGQVTSGNTIYF.

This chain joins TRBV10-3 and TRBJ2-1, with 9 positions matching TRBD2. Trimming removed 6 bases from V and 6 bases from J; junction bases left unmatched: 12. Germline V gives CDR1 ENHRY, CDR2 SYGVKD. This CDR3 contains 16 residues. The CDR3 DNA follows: TGTGCCATCAGGAAGACATTAGCGGGGGCGGGCAATGAGCAGTTCTTC. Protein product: CAIRKTLAGAGNEQFF.

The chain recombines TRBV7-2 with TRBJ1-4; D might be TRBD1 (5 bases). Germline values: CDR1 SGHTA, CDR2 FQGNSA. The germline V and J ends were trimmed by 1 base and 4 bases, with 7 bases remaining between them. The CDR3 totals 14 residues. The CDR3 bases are TGTGCCAGCAGCTTAGTAGGGGTTAATGAAAAACTGTTTTTT. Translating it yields CASSLVGVNEKLFF.

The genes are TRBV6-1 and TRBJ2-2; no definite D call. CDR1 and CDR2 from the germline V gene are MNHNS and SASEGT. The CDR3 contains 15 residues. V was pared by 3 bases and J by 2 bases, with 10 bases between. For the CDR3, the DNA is TGTGCCAGCAGTGATACAGCTTATAACACCGGGGAGCTGTTTTTT. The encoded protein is CASSDTAYNTGELFF.

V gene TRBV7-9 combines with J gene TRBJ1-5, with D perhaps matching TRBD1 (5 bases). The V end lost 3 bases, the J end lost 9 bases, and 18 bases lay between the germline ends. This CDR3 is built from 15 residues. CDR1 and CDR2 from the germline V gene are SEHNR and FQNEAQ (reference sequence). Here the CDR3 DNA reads TGTGCCAGCAGCTTGGGGACTTCTGGGTCGTGGCCCCAGCATTTT. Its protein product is CASSLGTSGSWPQHF.

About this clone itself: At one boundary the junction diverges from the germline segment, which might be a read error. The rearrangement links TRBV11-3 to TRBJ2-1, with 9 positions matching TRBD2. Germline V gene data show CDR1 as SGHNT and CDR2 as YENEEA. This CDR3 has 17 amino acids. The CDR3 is CARSSRDRGGGYNEQFF. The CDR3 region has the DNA TGTGCCCGCAGTTCCCGGGACCGCGGGGGGGGGTACAATGAGCAGTTCTTC.